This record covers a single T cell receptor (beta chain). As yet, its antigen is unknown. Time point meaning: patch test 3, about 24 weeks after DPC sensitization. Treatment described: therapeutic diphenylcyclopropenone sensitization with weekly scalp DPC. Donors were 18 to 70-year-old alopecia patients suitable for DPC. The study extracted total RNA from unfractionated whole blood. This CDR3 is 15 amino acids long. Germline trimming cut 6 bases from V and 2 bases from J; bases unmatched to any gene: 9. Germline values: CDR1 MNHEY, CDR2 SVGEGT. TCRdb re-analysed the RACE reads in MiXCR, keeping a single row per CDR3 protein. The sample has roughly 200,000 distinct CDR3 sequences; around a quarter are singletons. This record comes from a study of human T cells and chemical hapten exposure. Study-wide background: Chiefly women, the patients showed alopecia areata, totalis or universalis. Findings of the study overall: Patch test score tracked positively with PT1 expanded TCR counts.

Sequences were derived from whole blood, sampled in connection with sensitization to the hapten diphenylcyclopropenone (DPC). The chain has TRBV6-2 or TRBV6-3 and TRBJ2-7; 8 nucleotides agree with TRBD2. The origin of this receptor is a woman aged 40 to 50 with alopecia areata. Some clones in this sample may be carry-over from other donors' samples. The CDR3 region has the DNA TGTGCCAGCAGACCAACGGGAGGGGCCGCCTACGAGCAGTACTTC. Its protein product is CASRPTGGAAYEQYF.